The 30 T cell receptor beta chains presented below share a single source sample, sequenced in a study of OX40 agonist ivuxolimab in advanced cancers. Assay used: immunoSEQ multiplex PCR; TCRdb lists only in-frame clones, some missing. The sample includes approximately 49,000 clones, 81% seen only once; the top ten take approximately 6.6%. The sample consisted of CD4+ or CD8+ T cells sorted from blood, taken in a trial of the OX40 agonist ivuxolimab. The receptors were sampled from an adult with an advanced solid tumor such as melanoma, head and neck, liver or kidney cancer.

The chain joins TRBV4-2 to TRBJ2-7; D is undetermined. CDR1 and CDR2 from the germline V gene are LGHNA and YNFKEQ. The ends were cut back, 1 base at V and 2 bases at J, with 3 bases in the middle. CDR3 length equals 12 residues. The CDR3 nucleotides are TGTGCCAGCAGCCAAGTTGCCTACGAGCAGTACTTC. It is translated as CASSQVAYEQYF.

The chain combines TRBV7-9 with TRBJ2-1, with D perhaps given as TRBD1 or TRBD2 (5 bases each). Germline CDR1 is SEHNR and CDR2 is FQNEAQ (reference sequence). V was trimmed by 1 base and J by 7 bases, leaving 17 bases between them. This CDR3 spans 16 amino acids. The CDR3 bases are TGTGCCAGCAGCTTAGAAGGGACGCACCTCGGGAATGAGCAGTTCTTC. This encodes CASSLEGTHLGNEQFF.

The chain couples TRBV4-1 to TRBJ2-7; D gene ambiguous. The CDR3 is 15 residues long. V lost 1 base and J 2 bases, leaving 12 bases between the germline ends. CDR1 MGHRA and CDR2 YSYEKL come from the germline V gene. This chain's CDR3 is CASSQGPGGTYEQYF. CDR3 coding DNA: TGCGCCAGCAGCCAAGGCCCCGGCGGTACCTACGAGCAGTACTTC.

The CDR3 region has the DNA TGTGCCAGCAGCTTGAGGGCCGGGGAGCAGTTCTTC. Amino acid sequence: CASSLRAGEQFF. The chain combines TRBV5-4 with TRBJ2-1; D is unresolved. The germline V gene encodes CDR1 SGHNT and CDR2 YYREEE (reference sequence). The ends were cut back, 1 base at V and 10 bases at J, with 9 bases in the middle. There are 12 residues in the CDR3.

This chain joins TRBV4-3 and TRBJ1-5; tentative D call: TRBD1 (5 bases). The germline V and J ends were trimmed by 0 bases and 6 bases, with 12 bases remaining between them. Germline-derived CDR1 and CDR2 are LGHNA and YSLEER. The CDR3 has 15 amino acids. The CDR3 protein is CASSQEGTPGQPQHF. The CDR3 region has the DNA TGCGCCAGCAGCCAAGAAGGGACCCCAGGTCAGCCCCAGCATTTT.

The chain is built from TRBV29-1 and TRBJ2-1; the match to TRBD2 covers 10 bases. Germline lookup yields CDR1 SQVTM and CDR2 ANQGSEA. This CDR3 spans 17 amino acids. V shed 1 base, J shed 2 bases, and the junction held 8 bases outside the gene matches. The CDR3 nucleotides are TGCAGCGTTGAAGTGTTGACTAGCGGGTTAACCTACAATGAGCAGTTCTTC. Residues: CSVEVLTSGLTYNEQFF.

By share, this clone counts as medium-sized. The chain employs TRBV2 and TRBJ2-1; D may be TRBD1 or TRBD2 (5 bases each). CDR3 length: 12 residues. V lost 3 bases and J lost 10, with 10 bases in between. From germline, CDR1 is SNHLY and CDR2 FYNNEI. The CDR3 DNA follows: TGTGCCAGCAGTGAGTATGGGGGAGAGCAGTTCTTC. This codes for CASSEYGGEQFF.

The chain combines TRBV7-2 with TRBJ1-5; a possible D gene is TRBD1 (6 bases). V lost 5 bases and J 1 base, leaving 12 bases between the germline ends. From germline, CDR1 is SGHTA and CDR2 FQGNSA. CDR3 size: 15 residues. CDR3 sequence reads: CASSPGHISNQPQHF. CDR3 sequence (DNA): TGTGCCAGCAGCCCGGGACATATCAGCAATCAGCCCCAGCATTTT.

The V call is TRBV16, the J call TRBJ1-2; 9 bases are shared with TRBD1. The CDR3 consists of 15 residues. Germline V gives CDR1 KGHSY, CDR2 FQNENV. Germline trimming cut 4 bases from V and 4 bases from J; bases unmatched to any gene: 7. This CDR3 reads CASSPGTGLSYGYTF. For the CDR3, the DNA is TGTGCCAGCAGCCCTGGGACAGGGTTGAGCTATGGCTACACCTTC. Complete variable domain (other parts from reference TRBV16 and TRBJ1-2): GEEVAQTPKHLVRGEGQKAKLYCAPIKGHSYVFWYQQVLKNEFKFLISFQNENVFDETGMPKERFSAKCLPNSPCSLEIQATKLEDSAVYFCASSPGTGLSYGYTFGSGTRLTVV.

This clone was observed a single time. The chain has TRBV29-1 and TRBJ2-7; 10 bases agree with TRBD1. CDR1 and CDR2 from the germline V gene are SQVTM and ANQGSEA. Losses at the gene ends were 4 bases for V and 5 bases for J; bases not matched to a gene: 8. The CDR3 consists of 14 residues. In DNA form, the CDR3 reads TGCAGCGTTGTCCTTCGGGACAGGGGCCACGAGCAGTACTTC. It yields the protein CSVVLRDRGHEQYF.

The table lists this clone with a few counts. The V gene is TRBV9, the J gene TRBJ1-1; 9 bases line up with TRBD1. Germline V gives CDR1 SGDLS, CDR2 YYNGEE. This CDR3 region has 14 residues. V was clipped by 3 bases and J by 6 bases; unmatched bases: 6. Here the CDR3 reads CASSDPGQGAEAFF. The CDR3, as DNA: TGTGCCAGCAGCGATCCGGGACAGGGAGCTGAAGCTTTCTTT. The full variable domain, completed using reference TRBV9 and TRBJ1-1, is DSGVTQTPKHLITATGQRVTLRCSPRSGDLSVYWYQQSLDQGLQFLIQYYNGEERAKGNILERFSAQQFPDLHSELNLSSLELGDSALYFCASSDPGQGAEAFFGQGTRLTVV.

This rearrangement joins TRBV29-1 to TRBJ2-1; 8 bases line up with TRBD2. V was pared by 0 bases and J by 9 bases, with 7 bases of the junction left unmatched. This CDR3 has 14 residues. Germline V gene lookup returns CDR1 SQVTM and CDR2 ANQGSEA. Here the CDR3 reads CSVEEPGGNGEQFF. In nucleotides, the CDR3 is TGCAGCGTTGAAGAACCGGGAGGGAACGGTGAGCAGTTCTTC.

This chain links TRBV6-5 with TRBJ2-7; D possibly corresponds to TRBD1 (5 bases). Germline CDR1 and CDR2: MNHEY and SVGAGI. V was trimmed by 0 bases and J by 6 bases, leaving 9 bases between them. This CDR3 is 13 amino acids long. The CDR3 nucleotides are TGTGCCAGCAGTTACTCGGGGCAGGGCGAGCAGTACTTC. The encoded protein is CASSYSGQGEQYF.

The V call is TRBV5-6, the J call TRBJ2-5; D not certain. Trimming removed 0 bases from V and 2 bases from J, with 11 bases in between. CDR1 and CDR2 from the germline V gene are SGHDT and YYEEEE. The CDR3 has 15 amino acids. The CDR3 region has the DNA TGTGCCAGCAGCTTGGATGGGGATCGGCAAGAGACCCAGTACTTC. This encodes CASSLDGDRQETQYF.

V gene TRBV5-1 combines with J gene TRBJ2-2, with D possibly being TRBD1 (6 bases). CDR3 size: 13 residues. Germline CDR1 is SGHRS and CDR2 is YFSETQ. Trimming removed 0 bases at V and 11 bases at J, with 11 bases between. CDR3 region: CASSLGTDTELFF. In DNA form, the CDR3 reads TGCGCCAGCAGCTTGGGGACAGACACCGAGCTGTTTTTT.

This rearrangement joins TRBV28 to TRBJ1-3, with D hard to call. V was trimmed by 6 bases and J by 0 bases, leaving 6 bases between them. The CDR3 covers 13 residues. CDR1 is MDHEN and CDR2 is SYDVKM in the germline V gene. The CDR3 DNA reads TGTGCCAGCAGCTGGACCTCTGGAAACACCATATATTTT. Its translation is CASSWTSGNTIYF.

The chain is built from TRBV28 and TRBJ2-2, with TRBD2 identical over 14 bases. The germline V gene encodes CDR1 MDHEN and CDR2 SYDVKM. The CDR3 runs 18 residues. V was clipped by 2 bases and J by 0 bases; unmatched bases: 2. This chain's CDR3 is CASSLRTSGRPNTGELFF. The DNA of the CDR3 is TGTGCCAGCAGTTTACGGACTAGCGGGAGGCCGAACACCGGGGAGCTGTTTTTT.

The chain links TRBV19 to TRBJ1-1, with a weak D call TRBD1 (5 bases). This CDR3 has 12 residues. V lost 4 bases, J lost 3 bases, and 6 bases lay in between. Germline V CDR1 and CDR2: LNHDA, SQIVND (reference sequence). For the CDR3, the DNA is TGTGCCAGTAGTAGGGGCTACACTGAAGCTTTCTTT. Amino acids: CASSRGYTEAFF.

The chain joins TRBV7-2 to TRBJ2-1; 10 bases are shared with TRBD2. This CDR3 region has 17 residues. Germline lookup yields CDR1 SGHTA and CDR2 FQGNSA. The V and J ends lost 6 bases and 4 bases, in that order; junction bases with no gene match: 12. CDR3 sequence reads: CASSSTPRTSGYNEQFF. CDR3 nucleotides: TGTGCCAGCAGTTCTACCCCTAGGACTAGCGGTTACAATGAGCAGTTCTTC.

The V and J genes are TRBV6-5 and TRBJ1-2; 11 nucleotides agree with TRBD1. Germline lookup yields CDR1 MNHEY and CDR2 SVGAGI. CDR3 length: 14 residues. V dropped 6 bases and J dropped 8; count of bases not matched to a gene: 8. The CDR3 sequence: CASSLTGTGGGYTF. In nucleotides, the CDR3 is TGTGCCAGCAGCCTAACCGGGACAGGGGGAGGCTACACCTTC.

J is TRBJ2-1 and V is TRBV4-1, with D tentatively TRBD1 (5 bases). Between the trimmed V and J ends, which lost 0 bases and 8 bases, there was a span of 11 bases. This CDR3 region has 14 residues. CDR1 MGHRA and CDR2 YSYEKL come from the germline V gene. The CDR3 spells CASSQDKARDEQFF. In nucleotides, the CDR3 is TGCGCCAGCAGCCAAGATAAAGCCAGGGATGAGCAGTTCTTC.

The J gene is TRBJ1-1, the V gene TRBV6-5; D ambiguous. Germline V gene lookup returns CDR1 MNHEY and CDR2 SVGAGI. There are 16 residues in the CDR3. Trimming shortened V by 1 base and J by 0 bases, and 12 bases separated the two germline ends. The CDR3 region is CASSYLPSEMNTEAFF. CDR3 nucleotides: TGTGCCAGCAGTTACTTGCCTTCGGAGATGAACACTGAAGCTTTCTTT.

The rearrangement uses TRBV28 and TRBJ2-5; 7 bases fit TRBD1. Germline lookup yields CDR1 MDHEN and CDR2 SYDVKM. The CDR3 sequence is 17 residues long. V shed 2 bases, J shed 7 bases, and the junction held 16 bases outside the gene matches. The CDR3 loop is CASSLGVEQGIAGTQYF. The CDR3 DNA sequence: TGTGCCAGCAGTTTAGGTGTAGAACAGGGGATCGCCGGGACCCAGTACTTC.

CDR3 region: CASSFQGGFYEQYF. The DNA of the CDR3 is TGTGCCAGCAGCTTTCAGGGAGGATTCTACGAGCAGTACTTC. The chain joins TRBV5-4 to TRBJ2-7; D is perhaps TRBD2 (6 bases). V gave up 2 bases and J gave up 3 bases, with 12 bases separating them. The CDR3 covers 14 residues. CDR1 is SGHNT, CDR2 YYREEE, per germline (reference sequence).

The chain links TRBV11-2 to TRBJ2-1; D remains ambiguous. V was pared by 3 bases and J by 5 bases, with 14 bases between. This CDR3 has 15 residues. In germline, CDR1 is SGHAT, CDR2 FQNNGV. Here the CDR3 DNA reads TGTGCCAGCAGCTTTCGGGTAGGTGCAAACAATGAGCAGTTCTTC. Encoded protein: CASSFRVGANNEQFF.

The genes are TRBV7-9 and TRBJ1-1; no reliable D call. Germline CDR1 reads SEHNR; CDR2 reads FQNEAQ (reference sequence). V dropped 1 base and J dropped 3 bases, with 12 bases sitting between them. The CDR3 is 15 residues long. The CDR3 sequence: CASSLGEGRDTEAFF. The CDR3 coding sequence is TGTGCCAGCAGCTTAGGAGAGGGTAGGGACACTGAAGCTTTCTTT.

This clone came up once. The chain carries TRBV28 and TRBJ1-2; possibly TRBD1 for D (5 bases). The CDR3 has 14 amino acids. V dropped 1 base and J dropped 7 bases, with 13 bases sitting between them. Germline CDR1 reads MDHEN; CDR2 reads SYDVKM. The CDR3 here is CASSLFSGRGGYTF. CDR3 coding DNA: TGTGCCAGCAGTTTATTTTCAGGGAGGGGTGGCTACACCTTC.

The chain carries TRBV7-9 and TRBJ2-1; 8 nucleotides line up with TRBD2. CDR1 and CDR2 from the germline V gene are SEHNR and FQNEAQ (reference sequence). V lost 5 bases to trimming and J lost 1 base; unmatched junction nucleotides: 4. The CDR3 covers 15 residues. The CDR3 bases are TGTGCCAGCAGCCCAAGACTAGCGTCCTACAATGAGCAGTTCTTC. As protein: CASSPRLASYNEQFF.

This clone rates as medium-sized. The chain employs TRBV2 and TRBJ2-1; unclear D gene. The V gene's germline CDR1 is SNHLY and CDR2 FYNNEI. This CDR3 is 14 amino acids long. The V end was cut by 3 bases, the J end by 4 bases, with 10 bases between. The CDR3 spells CASSEGRVYNEQFF. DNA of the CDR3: TGTGCCAGCAGTGAGGGCAGAGTTTACAATGAGCAGTTCTTC.

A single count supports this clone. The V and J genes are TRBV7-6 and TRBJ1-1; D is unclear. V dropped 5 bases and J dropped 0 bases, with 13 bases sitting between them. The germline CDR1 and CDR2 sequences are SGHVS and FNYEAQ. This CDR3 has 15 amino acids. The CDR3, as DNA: TGTGCCAGCAGCCTACGTGGGAGGATGAACACTGAAGCTTTCTTT. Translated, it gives CASSLRGRMNTEAFF.